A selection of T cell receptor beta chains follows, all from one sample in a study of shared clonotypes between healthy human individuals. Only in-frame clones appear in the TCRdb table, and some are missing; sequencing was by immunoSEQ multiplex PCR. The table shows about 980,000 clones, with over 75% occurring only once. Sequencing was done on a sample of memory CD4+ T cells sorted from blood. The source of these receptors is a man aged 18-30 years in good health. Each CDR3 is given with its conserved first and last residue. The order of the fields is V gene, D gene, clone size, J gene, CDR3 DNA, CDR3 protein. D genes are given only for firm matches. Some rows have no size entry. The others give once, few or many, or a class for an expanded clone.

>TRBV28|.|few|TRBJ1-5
TGTGCCAGCAGTTTGACAGCACCATCGGGCAATCAGCCCCAGCATTTT
CASSLTAPSGNQPQHF
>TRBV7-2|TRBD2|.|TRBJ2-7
TGTGCCAGCCGCCCGGCGGGGGGATCCTACGAGCAGTACTTC
CASRPAGGSYEQYF
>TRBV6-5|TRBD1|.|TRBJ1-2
TGTGCCAGCAGTTACTCGCAGGGGGCTAAAAACTATGGCTACACCTTC
CASSYSQGAKNYGYTF
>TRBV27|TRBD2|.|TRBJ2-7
TGTGCCAGCCGCGGGAGCCTTAAGGAGCAGTACTTC
CASRGSLKEQYF
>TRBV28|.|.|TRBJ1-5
TGTGCCAGCAGTCGGAGCAATCAGCCCCAGCATTTT
CASSRSNQPQHF
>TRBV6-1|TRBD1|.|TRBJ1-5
TGTGCCAGCAGAGGGGACAGGAGGCCCAATCAGCCCCAGCATTTT
CASRGDRRPNQPQHF
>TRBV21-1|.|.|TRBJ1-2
TGTGCCAGCAGCGGCGGGGCGGACAGGGATCGTCGCTATGGCTACACCTTC
CASSGGADRDRRYGYTF
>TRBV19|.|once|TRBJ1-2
TGTGCCAGTAGTATCACGCCAGGGGCCGGTGACTATGGCTACACCTTC
CASSITPGAGDYGYTF
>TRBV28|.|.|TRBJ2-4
TGTGCCAGCAGGGCGGGCGGGACTCCTAGGACCAAAAACATTCAGTACTTC
CASRAGGTPRTKNIQYF
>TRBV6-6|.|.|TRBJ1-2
TGTGCCAGCTTCGACAGCTCGAACTATGGCTACACCTTC
CASFDSSNYGYTF
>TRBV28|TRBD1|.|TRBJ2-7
TGTGCCAGCAGTTTAGAGGGGGACAGGGGGCTCCTCTACGAGCAGTACTTC
CASSLEGDRGLLYEQYF
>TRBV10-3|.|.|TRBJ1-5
TGTGCCATCAGTGATGGTCAGAATCAGCCCCAGCATTTT
CAISDGQNQPQHF
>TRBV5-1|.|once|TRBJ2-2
TGCGCCAGCAGCAGTTCAGCGGGGAACACCGGGGAGCTGTTTTTT
CASSSSAGNTGELFF
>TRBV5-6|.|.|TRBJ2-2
TGTGCCACCTCGCCACCCGCGAACACCGGGGAGCTGTTTTTT
CATSPPANTGELFF
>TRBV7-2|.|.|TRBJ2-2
TGTGCCAGCAGCTCCGGACAGAACACCGGGGAGCTGTTTTTT
CASSSGQNTGELFF